This TCR beta chain appears in the sequencing data of a study of cytomegalovirus exposure and HLA in healthy donors. Primers included in the PCR were 60 Vbeta and 13 Jbeta primers. Assay: immunoSEQ multiplex PCR; the TCRdb copy retains only in-frame clones and omits some. The sample contains around 120,000 clones, roughly four fifths of which appear only once. Turning to this clone: The sample has other DNA sequences that encode this CDR3 too.

This TCR was recovered from a male donor in good health and CMV-seropositive. Sequencing used PBMCs.

The CDR3 DNA reads as TGTGCCAGCAGTTACTCGACAGGGGAGCAGTACTTC. It is translated as CASSYSTGEQYF. V usage is TRBV6-5 and J usage is TRBJ2-7, with 7 nucleotides matching TRBD1. The CDR3 is made up of 12 amino acids. Germline CDR1 is MNHEY and CDR2 is SVGAGI. The V segment lost 0 bases and the J segment 7 bases; nucleotides outside the gene matches: 0.